This T cell receptor beta chain was documented in a study of CD8+ T cells in alopecia areata. The authors extracted RNA and reverse transcribed it into cDNA as the sequencing template. Profiled with immunoSEQ multiplex PCR; TCRdb holds only in-frame clones, not every one. Of around 70,000 clones in the sample, 25% to 35% were seen once. Indicated treatment: oral pan-JAK inhibitor, 5-10 mg twice daily. Peripheral blood, together with lesional scalp punch biopsies, was collected from alopecia areata patients. This clone appeared a single time. Its antigen is undetermined. Trimming took off 4 bases at V and 8 bases at J, with 14 bases between the two ends. The CDR3 sequence is 12 residues long. CDR1 is SQVTM, CDR2 ANQGSEA, per germline. Study results and caveats: Since there was just one nonresponder, nobody can yet say how baseline CD8+ expansion ties to response.

This TCR came from a human donor with alopecia areata. The sample in question was CD8+ T cells sorted from blood, obtained at week 4, from a patient treated with tofacitinib. The V and J genes are TRBV29-1 and TRBJ1-2; D unclear. Here the CDR3 reads CSVVLPLGGYTF. In DNA, the CDR3 is TGCAGCGTTGTCCTCCCCCTCGGGGGCTACACCTTC.